In its sample, the clone carrying this T cell receptor beta chain was seen many times. Antigen unknown. DNA and RNA were both co-extracted from approximately 20-30 mg of bulk tissue that had not been sorted. This entry belongs to a study of tumor-infiltrating lymphocytes in primary liver carcinoma. Synthesis of TCR beta cDNA was carried out from approximately 500 ng total RNA with a constant-region primer. Nested multiplex PCR, run for three rounds with slightly modified ARM-PCR, yielded TCR beta libraries. TCRdb analysed the multiplex PCR reads with MiXCR anew, one entry per CDR3 protein. The data hold tens of thousands of distinct CDR3 sequences, with more than 65% observed a single time. Study outcomes and limitations: Tumor-blood pairs (like tumor-adjacent pairs) overlapped less than tumor region pairs did. About 7-24% of top clones, no more, were shared by all five regions. The 250 largest clones made up significantly more of tumor than blood repertoires (p = 0.039).

This receptor was identified in a man aged 40-55 years with primary liver carcinoma and hepatitis B virus infection. Sequencing was done on a sample of liver tumor tissue from sampling region 1. The subset was: tumor region T1, superior pole.

For the CDR3, the DNA is TGTGCCACCAGTGATTTACACGGGAGTAGTCCTAATGAGCAGTTCTTC. It yields the protein CATSDLHGSSPNEQFF. The V and J genes are TRBV24-1 and TRBJ2-1; D might be TRBD2 (6 bases). Trimming took off 1 base at V and 7 bases at J, with 16 bases between the two ends. CDR1 KGHDR and CDR2 SFDVKD come from the germline V gene. This CDR3 comprises 16 residues.